The clone carrying this T cell receptor (beta chain) appeared a few times. This sample stems from a study of blood T cell repertoires in COVID-19. This CDR3 region has 15 residues. The ends were cut back, 2 bases at V and 0 bases at J, with 7 bases in the middle. Per germline, CDR1 SGHTA and CDR2 FQGNSA. Measured with immunoSEQ multiplex PCR; TCRdb has only the in-frame clones, and not every one. The sample lists about 120,000 clones; around 81% were seen once. The clonotype originates from a man between 65 and 85 years old with acute or convalescent COVID-19. Sequencing used peripheral blood. This chain joins TRBV7-2 and TRBJ2-2, with D tentatively TRBD1 (5 bases). The CDR3 nucleotides read TGTGCCAGCAGCTTACAGGGTACGAACACCGGGGAGCTGTTTTTT. This gives the protein CASSLQGTNTGELFF.